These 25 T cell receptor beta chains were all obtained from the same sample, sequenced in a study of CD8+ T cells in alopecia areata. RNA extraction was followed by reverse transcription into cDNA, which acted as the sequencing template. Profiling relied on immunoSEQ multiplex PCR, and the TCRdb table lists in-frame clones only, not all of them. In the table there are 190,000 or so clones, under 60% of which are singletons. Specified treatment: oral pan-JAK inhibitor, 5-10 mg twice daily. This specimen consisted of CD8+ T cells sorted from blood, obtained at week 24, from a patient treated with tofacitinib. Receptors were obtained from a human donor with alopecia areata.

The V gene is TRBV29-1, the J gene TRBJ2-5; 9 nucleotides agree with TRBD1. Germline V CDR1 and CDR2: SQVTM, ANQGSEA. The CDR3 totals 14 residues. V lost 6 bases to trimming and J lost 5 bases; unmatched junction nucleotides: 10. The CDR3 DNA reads TGCAGCGTACCGGACAGGGGAGGATTCGAGACCCAGTACTTC. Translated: CSVPDRGGFETQYF.

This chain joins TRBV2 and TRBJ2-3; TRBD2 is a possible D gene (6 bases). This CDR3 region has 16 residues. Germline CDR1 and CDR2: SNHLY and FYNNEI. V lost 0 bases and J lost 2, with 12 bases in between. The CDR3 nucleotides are TGTGCCAGCAGTGAAGCGCTGCGGGGCTACACAGATACGCAGTATTTT. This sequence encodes CASSEALRGYTDTQYF.

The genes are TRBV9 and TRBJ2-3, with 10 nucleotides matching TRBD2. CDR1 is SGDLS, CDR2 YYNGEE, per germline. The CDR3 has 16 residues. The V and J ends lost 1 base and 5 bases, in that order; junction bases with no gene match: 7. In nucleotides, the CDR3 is TGTGCCAGCAGCGTACCCAGCGGGGGGGCCAAAGATACGCAGTATTTT. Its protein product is CASSVPSGGAKDTQYF.

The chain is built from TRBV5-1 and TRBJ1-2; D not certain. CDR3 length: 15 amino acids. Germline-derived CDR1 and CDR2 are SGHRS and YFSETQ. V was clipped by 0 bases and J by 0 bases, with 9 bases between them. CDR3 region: CASSLVGVANYGYTF. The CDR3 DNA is TGCGCCAGCAGCTTGGTCGGGGTAGCTAACTATGGCTACACCTTC.

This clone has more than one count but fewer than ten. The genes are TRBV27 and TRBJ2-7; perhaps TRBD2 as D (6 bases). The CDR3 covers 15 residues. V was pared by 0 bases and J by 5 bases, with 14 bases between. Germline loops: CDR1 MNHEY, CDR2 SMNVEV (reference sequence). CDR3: CASSLSRRGTDEQYF. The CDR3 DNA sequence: TGTGCCAGCAGTTTATCGAGGCGGGGAACGGACGAGCAGTACTTC.

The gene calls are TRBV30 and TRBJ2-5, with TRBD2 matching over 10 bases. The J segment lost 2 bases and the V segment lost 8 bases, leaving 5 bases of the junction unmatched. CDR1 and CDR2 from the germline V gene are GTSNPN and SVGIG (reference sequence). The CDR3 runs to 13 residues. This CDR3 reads CARTSGKQETQYF. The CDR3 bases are TGTGCCCGGACTAGCGGTAAACAAGAGACCCAGTACTTC. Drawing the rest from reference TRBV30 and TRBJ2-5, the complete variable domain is SQTIHQWPATLVQPVGSPLSLECTVEGTSNPNLYWYRQAAGRGLQLLFYSVGIGQISSEVPQNLSASRPQDRQFILSSKKLLLSDSGFYLCARTSGKQETQYFGPGTRLLVL.

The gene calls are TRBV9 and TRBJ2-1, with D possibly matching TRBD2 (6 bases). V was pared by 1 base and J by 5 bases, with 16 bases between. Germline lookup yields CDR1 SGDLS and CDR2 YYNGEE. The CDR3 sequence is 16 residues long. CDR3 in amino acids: CASSVWGGTRNNEQFF. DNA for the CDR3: TGTGCCAGCAGCGTATGGGGAGGTACTAGGAACAATGAGCAGTTCTTC.

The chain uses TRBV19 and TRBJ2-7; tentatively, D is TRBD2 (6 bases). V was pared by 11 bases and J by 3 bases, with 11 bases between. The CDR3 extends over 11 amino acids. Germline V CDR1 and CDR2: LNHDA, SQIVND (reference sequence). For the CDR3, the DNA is TGTGCCGCCGGGGGAGTCTACGAGCAGTACTTC. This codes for CAAGGVYEQYF.

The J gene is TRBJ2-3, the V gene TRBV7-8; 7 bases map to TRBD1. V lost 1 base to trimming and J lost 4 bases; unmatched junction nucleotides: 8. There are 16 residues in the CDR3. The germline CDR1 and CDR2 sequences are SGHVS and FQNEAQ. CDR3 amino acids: CASSLDRQGVSDTQYF. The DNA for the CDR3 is TGTGCCAGCAGCTTAGATCGTCAGGGGGTCTCAGATACGCAGTATTTT.

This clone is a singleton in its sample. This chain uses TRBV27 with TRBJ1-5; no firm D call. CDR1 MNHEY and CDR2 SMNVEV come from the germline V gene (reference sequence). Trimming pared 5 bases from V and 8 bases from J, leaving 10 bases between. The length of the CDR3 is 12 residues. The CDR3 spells CASSSQGKPQHF. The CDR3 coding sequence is TGTGCCAGCAGTAGTCAAGGCAAGCCCCAGCATTTT.

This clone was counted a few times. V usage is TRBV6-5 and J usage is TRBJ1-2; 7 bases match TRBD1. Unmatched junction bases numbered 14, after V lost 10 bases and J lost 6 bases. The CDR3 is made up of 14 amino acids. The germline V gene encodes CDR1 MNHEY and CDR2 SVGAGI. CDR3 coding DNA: TGTGCCACCCGTCCCCCGGGGACAGTAGATGGCTACACCTTC. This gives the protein CATRPPGTVDGYTF.

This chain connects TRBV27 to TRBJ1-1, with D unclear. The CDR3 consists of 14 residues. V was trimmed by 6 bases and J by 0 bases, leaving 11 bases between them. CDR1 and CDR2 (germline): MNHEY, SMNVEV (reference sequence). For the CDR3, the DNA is TGTGCCAGCAGCTCCCAGAATATGAACACTGAAGCTTTCTTT. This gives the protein CASSSQNMNTEAFF.

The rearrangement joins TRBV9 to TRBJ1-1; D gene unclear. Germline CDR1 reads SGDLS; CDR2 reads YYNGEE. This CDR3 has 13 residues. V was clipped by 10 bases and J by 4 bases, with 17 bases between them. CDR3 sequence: CAGNPRRSTEAFF. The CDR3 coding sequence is TGTGCCGGAAACCCGCGCCGGAGCACTGAAGCTTTCTTT.

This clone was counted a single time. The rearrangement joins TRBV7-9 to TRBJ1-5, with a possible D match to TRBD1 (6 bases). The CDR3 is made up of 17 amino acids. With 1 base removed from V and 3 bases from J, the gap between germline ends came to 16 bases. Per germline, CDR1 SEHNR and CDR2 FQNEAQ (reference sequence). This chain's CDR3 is CASSLVGAGRANQPQHF. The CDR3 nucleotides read TGTGCCAGCAGCTTAGTGGGGGCAGGTCGTGCCAATCAGCCCCAGCATTTT.

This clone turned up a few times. CDR3 residues: CASSPGQGADEQYF. DNA for the CDR3: TGTGCCAGCTCACCGGGACAGGGGGCGGACGAGCAGTACTTC. This chain links TRBV18 with TRBJ2-7; 12 bases are shared with TRBD1. CDR3 length: 14 residues. V lost 3 bases to trimming and J lost 5 bases; unmatched junction nucleotides: 2. From germline, CDR1 is KGHSH and CDR2 LQKENI.

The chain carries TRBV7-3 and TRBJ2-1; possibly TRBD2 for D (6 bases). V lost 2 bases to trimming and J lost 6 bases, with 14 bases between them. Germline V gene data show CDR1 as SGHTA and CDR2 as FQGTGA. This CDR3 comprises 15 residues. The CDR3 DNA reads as TGTGCCAGCAGCTTAGGCTCGGGGGTAAGCAATGAGCAGTTCTTC. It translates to CASSLGSGVSNEQFF.

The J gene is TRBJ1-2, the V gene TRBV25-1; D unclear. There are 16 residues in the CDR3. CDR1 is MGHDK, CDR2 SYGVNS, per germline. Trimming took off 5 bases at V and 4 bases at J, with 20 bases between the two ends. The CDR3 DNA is TGTGCCAGCAGTCACAGCGCGTGGAGTGAAGTCTATGGCTACACCTTC. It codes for CASSHSAWSEVYGYTF.

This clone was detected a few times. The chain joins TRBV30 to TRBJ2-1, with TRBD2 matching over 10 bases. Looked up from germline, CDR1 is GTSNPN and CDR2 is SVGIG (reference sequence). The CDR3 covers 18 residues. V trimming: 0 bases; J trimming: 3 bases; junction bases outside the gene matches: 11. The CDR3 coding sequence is TGTGCCTGGAGTGTATGGGACCCGAGCGGGGGGGTCTACAATGAGCAGTTCTTC. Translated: CAWSVWDPSGGVYNEQFF.

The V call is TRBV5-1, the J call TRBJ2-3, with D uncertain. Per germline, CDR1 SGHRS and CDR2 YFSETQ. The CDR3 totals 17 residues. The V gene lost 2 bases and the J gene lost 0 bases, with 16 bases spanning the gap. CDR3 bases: TGCGCCAGCAGCTTTCCCCAAGATGGCGTCAGCACAGATACGCAGTATTTT. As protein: CASSFPQDGVSTDTQYF.

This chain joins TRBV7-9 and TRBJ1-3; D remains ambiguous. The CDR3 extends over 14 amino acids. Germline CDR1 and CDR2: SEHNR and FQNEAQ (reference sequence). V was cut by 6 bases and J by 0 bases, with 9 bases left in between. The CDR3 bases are TGTGCCAGCAGGGACTTACGCTCTGGAAACACCATATATTTT. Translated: CASRDLRSGNTIYF.

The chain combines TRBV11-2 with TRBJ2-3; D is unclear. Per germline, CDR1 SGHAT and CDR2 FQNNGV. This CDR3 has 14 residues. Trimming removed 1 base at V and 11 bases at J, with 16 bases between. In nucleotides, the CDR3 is TGTGCCAGCAGCTTAGTGGTCAGCACCTGGGTGCAGTATTTT. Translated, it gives CASSLVVSTWVQYF.

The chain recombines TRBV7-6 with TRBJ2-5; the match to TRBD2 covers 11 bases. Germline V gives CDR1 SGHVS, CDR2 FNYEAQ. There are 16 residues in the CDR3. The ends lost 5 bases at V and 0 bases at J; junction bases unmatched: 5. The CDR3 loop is CASSPRTSGYQETQYF. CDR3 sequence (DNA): TGTGCCAGCAGCCCCAGGACTAGCGGGTACCAAGAGACCCAGTACTTC.

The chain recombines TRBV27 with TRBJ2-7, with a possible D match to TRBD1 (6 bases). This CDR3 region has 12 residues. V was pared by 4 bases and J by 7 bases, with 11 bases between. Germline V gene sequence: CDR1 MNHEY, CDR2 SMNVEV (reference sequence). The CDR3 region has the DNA TGTGCCAGCAGTTCCTTTGACAGGGAGCAGTACTTC. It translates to CASSSFDREQYF.

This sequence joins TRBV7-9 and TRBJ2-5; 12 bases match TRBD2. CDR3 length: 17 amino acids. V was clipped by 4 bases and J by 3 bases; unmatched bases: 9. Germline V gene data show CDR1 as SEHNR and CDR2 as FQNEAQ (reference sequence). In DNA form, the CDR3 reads TGTGCCAGCAGCTCCCTTCGACTAGCGGGGGCCAAAGAGACCCAGTACTTC. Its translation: CASSSLRLAGAKETQYF.

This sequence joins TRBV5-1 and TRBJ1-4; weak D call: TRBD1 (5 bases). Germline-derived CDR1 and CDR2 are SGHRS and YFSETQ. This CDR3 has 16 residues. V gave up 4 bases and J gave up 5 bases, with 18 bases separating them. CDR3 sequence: CASSLRTRGTNEKLFF. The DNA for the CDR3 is TGCGCCAGCAGCCTCCGGACGAGAGGGACCAATGAAAAACTGTTTTTT.